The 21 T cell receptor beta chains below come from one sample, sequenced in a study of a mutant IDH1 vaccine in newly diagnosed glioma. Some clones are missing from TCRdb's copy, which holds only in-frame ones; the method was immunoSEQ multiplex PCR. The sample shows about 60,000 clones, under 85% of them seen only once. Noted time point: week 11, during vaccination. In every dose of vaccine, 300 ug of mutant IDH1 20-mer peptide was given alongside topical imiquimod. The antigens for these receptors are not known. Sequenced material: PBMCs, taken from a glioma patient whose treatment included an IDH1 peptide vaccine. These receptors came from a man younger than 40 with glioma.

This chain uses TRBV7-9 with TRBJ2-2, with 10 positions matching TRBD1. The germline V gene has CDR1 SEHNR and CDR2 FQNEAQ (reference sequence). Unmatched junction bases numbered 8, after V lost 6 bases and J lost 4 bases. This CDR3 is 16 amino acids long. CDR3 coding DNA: TGTGCCAGCAGATCCGGGACAGGGGTTTTCACCGGGGAGCTGTTTTTT. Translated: CASRSGTGVFTGELFF.

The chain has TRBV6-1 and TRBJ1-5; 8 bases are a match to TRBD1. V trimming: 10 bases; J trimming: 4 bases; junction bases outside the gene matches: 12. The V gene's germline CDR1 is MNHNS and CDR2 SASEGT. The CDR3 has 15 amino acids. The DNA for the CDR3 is TGTGCCATTAACTACCGGGACAGGTCGAATCAGCCCCAGCATTTT. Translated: CAINYRDRSNQPQHF.

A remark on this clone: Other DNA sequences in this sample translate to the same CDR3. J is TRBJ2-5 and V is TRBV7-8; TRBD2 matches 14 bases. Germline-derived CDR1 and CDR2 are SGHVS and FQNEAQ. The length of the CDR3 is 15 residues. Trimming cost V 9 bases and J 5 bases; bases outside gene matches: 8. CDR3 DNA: TGTGCCAGTAGCGAGACTAGCGGGGGGGTTGAGACCCAGTACTTC. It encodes CASSETSGGVETQYF.

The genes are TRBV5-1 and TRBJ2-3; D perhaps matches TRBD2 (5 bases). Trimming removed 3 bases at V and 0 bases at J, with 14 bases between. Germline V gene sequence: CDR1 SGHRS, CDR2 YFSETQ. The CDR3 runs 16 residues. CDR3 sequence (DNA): TGCGCCAGCAGCTCATTCGGGAAAAGAAGCACAGATACGCAGTATTTT. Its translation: CASSSFGKRSTDTQYF.

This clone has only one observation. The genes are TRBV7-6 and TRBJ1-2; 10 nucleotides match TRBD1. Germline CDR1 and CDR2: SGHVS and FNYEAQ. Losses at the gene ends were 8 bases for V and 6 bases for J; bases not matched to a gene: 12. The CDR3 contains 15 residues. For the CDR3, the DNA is TGTGCCAGCTCCTTAGGACAGGGGGTGGGAAATGGCTACACCTTC. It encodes CASSLGQGVGNGYTF.

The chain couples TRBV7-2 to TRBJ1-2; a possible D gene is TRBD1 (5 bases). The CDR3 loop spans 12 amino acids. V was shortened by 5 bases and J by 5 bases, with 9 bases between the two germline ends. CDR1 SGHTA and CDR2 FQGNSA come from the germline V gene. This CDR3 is CASSTWGYGYTF. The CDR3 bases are TGTGCCAGCAGCACTTGGGGGTATGGCTACACCTTC.

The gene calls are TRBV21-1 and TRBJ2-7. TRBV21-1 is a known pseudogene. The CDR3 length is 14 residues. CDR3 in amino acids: CASTRDLPCHEQYF. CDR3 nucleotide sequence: TGTGCCAGCACCCGGGACCTACCCTGCCACGAGCAGTACTTC.

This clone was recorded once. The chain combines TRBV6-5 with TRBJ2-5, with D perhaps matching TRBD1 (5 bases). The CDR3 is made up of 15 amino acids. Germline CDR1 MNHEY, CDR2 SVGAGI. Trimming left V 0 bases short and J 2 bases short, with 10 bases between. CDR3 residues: CASSYSLQEQETQYF. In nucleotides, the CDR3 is TGTGCCAGCAGTTACTCCCTACAGGAACAAGAGACCCAGTACTTC.

CDR3 nucleotides: TGTGCCAGCAGCCCAGGGTTCCGTAGCTCCTACGAGCAGTACTTC. This translates into CASSPGFRSSYEQYF. V gene TRBV5-4 combines with J gene TRBJ2-7, with D possibly TRBD1 on 5 matching bases. This CDR3 has 15 residues. Germline V gene data show CDR1 as SGHNT and CDR2 as YYREEE (reference sequence). The ends were cut back, 4 bases at V and 0 bases at J, with 14 bases in the middle.

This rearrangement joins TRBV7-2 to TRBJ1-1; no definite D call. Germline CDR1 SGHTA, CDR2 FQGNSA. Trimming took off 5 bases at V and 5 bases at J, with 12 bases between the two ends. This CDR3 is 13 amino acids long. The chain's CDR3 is CASSASKGTEAFF. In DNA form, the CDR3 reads TGTGCCAGCAGCGCCTCTAAAGGGACTGAAGCTTTCTTT. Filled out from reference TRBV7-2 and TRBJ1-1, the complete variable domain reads GAGVSQSPSNKVTEKGKDVELRCDPISGHTALYWYRQSLGQGLEFLIYFQGNSAPDKSGLPSDRFSAERTGGSVSTLTIQRTQQEDSAVYLCASSASKGTEAFFGQGTRLTVV.

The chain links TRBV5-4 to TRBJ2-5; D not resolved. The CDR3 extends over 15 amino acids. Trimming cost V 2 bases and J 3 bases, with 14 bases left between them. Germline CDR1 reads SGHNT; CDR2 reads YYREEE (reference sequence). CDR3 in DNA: TGTGCCAGCAGCTTAAGGGTTAATACCGAAGAGACCCAGTACTTC. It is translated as CASSLRVNTEETQYF.

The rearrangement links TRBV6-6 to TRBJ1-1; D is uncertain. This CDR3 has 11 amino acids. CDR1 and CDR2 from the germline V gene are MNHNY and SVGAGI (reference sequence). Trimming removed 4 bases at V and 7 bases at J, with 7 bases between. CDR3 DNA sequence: TGTGCCAGCAGTTCCCACGTTGAAGCTTTCTTT. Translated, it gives CASSSHVEAFF.

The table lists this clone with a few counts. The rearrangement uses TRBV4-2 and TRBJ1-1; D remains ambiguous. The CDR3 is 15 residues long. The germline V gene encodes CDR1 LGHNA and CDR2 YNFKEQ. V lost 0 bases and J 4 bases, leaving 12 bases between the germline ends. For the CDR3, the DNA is TGTGCCAGCAGCCAAGACGCCACTCGTTTCACTGAAGCTTTCTTT. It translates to CASSQDATRFTEAFF.

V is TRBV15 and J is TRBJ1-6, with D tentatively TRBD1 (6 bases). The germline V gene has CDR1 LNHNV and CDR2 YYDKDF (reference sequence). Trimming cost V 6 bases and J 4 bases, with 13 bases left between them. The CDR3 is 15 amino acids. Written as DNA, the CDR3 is TGTGCCACCAGTGGGGAGGGGGGTTATAATTCACCCCTCCACTTT. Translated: CATSGEGGYNSPLHF.

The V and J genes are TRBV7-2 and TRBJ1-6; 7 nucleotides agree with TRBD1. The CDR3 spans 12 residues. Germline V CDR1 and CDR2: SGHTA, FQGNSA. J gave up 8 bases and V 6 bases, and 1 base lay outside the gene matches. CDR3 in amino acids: CASSTGDSPLHF. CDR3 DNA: TGTGCCAGCAGTACAGGGGATTCACCCCTCCACTTT.

CDR3 amino acids: CASGQYTEAFF. For the CDR3, the DNA is TGTGCCAGCGGGCAGTACACTGAAGCTTTCTTT. This chain joins TRBV27 and TRBJ1-1, with D unclear. Trimming shortened V by 8 bases and J by 3 bases, and 7 bases separated the two germline ends. The CDR3 consists of 11 residues. Germline assignment: CDR1 MNHEY and CDR2 SMNVEV (reference sequence).

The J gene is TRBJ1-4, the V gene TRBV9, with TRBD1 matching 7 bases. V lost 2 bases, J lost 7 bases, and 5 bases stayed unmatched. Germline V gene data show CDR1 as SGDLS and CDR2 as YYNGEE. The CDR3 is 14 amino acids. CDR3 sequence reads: CASSVTGRGEKLFF. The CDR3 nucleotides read TGTGCCAGCAGCGTGACAGGGCGGGGTGAAAAACTGTTTTTT.

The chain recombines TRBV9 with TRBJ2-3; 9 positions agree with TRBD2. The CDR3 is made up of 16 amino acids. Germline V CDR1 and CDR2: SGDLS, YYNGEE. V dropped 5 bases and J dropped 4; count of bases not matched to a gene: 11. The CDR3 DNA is TGTGCCAGCAGACCCTCCGCTGAGCGGGAGGCAGATACGCAGTATTTT. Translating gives CASRPSAEREADTQYF.

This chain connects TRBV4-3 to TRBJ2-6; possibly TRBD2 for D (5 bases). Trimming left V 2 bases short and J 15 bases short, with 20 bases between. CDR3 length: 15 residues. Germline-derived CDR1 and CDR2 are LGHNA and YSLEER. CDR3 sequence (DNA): TGCGCCAGCAGCCAAATCTCAGGCCGCGCGGGCGACCTGACTTTC. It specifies CASSQISGRAGDLTF.

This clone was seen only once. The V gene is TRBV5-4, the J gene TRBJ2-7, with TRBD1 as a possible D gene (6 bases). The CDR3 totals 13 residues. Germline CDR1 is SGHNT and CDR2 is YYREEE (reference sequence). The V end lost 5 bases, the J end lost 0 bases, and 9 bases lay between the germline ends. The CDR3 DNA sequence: TGTGCCAGCAGGGACAGCAACTCCTACGAGCAGTACTTC. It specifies CASRDSNSYEQYF.

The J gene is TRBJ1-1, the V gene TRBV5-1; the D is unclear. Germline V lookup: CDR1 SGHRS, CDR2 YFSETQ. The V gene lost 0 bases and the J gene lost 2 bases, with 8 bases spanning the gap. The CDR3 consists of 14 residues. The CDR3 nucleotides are TGCGCCAGCAGCTTGGAGCGGACTAACACTGAAGCTTTCTTT. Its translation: CASSLERTNTEAFF.